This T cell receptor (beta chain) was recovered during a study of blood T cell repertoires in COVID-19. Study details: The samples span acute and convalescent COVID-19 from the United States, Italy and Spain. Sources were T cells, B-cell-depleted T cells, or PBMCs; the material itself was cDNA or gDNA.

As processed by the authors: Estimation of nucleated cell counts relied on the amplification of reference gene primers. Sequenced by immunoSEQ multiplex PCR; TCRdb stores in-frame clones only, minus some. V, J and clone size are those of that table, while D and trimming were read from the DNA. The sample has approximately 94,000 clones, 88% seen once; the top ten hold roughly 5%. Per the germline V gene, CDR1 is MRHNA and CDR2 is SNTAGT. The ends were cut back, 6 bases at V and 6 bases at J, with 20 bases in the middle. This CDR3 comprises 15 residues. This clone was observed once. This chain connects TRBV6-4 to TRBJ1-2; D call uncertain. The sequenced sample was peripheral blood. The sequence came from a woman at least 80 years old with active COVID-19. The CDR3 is CASSLHIGGYNGYTF. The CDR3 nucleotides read TGTGCCAGCAGCCTACATATCGGAGGATACAATGGCTACACCTTC.